A single sample gave rise to the 9 T cell receptor beta chains below, sequenced in a study of neurological immune-mediated disorders. Time point noted: longitudinal time-point 1 (baseline). Using its own MiXCR run on the 5' RACE reads, TCRdb lists one record per CDR3 protein. Among some 68,000 distinct CDR3 sequences listed, roughly an eighth were seen once. The sample was PBMCs. The receptor source for this set is a female donor with HTLV-1-associated myelopathy (HAM/TSP).

This clonotype was observed many times. The chain uses TRBV29-1 and TRBJ2-2, with 11 bases that match TRBD1. J was trimmed by 6 bases and V by 4 bases; bases with no gene match: 1. The CDR3 covers 13 residues. Germline lookup yields CDR1 SQVTM and CDR2 ANQGSEA. The DNA of the CDR3 is TGCAGCGTTGGGGACAGGGGGTCCGGGGAGCTGTTTTTT. Its translation is CSVGDRGSGELFF.

This clonotype was recorded at least ten times. The chain recombines TRBV12-3 or TRBV12-4 with TRBJ1-6; TRBD1 matches at 9 bases. CDR3 length: 16 residues. The ends lost 6 bases at V and 8 bases at J; junction bases unmatched: 11. The CDR3, as DNA: TGTGCCAGCAGGCTAACCGGGACAGGGTCTGATTCACCCCTCCACTTT. It specifies CASRLTGTGSDSPLHF.

In this sample, this clonotype turned up many times. The V call is TRBV3-1, the J call TRBJ2-7; 9 nucleotides align to TRBD2. V dropped 6 bases and J dropped 5; count of bases not matched to a gene: 11. In germline, CDR1 is LGHDT, CDR2 YNNKEL (reference sequence). The CDR3 runs 15 residues. This CDR3 is CASSSSSGIRHEQYF. CDR3 in DNA: TGTGCCAGCAGTAGCTCTAGCGGGATTAGACACGAGCAGTACTTC.

In the case of this clonotype: A much larger clone lies one base from this, so it may be a read error. The chain uses TRBV29-1 and TRBJ2-3; D unresolved. The CDR3 is 13 amino acids. Germline assignment: CDR1 SQVTM and CDR2 ANQGSEA. In nucleotides, the CDR3 is TGCAGCGTTGGACCGGGCCGCACAGATATGCAGTATTTT. Its translation is CSVGPGRTDMQYF.

This clonotype is a singleton in its sample. At one of its ends the junction is not consistent with the germline gene, which may arise from a read error. V usage is TRBV24-1 and J usage is TRBJ1-2; no reliable D call. The CDR3 totals 13 residues. Germline V lookup: CDR1 KGHDR, CDR2 SFDVKD. CDR3: CATSVSLRSGYNF. The CDR3 DNA reads as TGTGCCACCAGTGTCAGTCTAAGGAGTGGCTACAACTTC.

This clonotype was counted at least ten times. The chain couples TRBV6-5 to TRBJ1-1; no firm D call. Trimming took off 0 bases at V and 4 bases at J, with 9 bases between the two ends. Germline V gives CDR1 MNHEY, CDR2 SVGAGI. This CDR3 is 14 amino acids long. The CDR3: CASSYSMGSTEAFF. The CDR3 bases are TGTGCCAGCAGTTACTCCATGGGAAGCACTGAAGCTTTCTTT.

This clonotype was seen many times. The CDR3 loop reads CASSLGGAVEQYF. DNA of the CDR3: TGTGCCAGCAGTTTAGGAGGGGCTGTCGAGCAGTACTTC. V usage is TRBV6-6 and J usage is TRBJ2-7; TRBD2 might be the D (6 bases). Trimming took off 4 bases at V and 6 bases at J, with 13 bases between the two ends. This CDR3 region has 13 residues. Germline loops: CDR1 MNHNY, CDR2 SVGAGI (reference sequence).

This clonotype was observed at least ten times. This rearrangement joins TRBV5-1 to TRBJ2-7; D is uncertain. V shed 1 base and J shed 5 bases, with 10 bases lying between them. The CDR3 is 13 amino acids. Per the germline V gene, CDR1 is SGHRS and CDR2 is YFSETQ. CDR3 residues: CASSLFSSNEQYF. CDR3 nucleotides: TGCGCCAGCAGCTTGTTTTCGAGTAACGAGCAGTACTTC.

This clonotype was counted at least ten times. The rearrangement links TRBV20-1 to TRBJ2-3, with D perhaps matching TRBD1 (6 bases). Trimming removed 5 bases from V and 2 bases from J, with 14 bases in between. This CDR3 is built from 14 residues. Germline assignment: CDR1 DFQATT and CDR2 SNEGSKA (reference sequence). The CDR3 nucleotides read TGCAGTGCTTCAACGGACAGCTTCACAGATACGCAGTATTTT. Translating it yields CSASTDSFTDTQYF.